This T cell receptor beta chain was found in a study of cytomegalovirus exposure and HLA in healthy donors. Study-wide points: The study listed 150 to 200 cytomegalovirus-associated TCR beta chains.

Both 60 Vbeta primers and 13 Jbeta primers went into the PCR. The assay was immunoSEQ multiplex PCR, and TCRdb's table has in-frame clones only and misses some. The repertoire holds some 100,000 clones, 70% to 80% seen once, with around 4.8% in the top ten. Healthy bone marrow donors made up the donor group. A note on this clone: No antigen is known for it.

Source material: PBMCs. The TCR originated in a woman between 18 and 30 years old in good health and CMV-seropositive.

In DNA, the CDR3 is TGTGCCTGGAGTGTGGGCAGGTTGAACACTGAAGCTTTCTTT. It specifies CAWSVGRLNTEAFF. V usage is TRBV30 and J usage is TRBJ1-1; D gene unclear. The ends were cut back, 0 bases at V and 0 bases at J, with 8 bases in the middle. This CDR3 spans 14 amino acids. The germline CDR1 and CDR2 sequences are GTSNPN and SVGIG (reference sequence).